Below are 23 T cell receptor beta chains sequenced from a single sample in a study of human T cells and chemical hapten exposure. A single record per CDR3 protein comes from TCRdb applying MiXCR to the RACE reads. Of a few hundred thousand distinct CDR3 sequences listed, 4.5% to 5.5% are singletons. The time point here: pre-sensitization, week 0. Treatment noted: therapeutic diphenylcyclopropenone sensitization with weekly scalp DPC. Sample: whole blood, taken in connection with sensitization to the hapten diphenylcyclopropenone (DPC). The receptors were sampled from a woman between 18 and 29 years old with alopecia areata. Some clones in this sample may be carry-over from other donors' samples.

There are a few counts of this clonotype. The chain combines TRBV7-2 with TRBJ2-3; 10 bases are shared with TRBD1. The CDR3 consists of 16 residues. Germline lookup yields CDR1 SGHTA and CDR2 FQGNSA. The junction had 7 bases not matched to a gene; V was cut back by 3 bases and J by 4 bases. The CDR3 DNA reads TGTGCCAGCAGCTTTCCCGGACAGGGGGGTCCAGATACGCAGTATTTT. Protein sequence: CASSFPGQGGPDTQYF.

At least ten counts were recorded for this clonotype. This chain joins TRBV25-1 and TRBJ2-7, with D perhaps assigned TRBD1 or TRBD2 (5 bases each). The CDR3 is 17 amino acids. V was pared by 3 bases and J by 5 bases, with 23 bases between. In germline, CDR1 is MGHDK, CDR2 SYGVNS. The CDR3: CASSDPPGTLPNNEQYF. CDR3 sequence (DNA): TGTGCCAGCAGTGACCCCCCCGGGACCCTTCCCAACAACGAGCAGTACTTC.

The chain joins TRBV10-3 to TRBJ1-2; 8 bases fit TRBD1. J gave up 5 bases and V 6 bases, and 8 bases lay outside the gene matches. CDR1 and CDR2 from the germline V gene are ENHRY and SYGVKD. This CDR3 has 14 residues. The chain's CDR3 is CAIRPGTGEYGYTF. The CDR3 region has the DNA TGTGCCATCAGGCCAGGGACAGGAGAGTATGGCTACACCTTC.

This clonotype occurred many times. The genes are TRBV18 and TRBJ1-4, with D possibly matching TRBD1 (6 bases). With 8 bases removed from V and 0 bases from J, the gap between germline ends came to 16 bases. The CDR3 is 16 amino acids. CDR1 is KGHSH, CDR2 LQKENI, per germline. CDR3 nucleotides: TGTGCCAGCACCACAGGGTGGAGTGCAACTAATGAAAAACTGTTTTTT. Encoded protein: CASTTGWSATNEKLFF.

In its sample, this clonotype was seen many times. This chain links TRBV6-2 or TRBV6-3 with TRBJ1-6; a possible D gene is TRBD1 (5 bases). The CDR3 loop spans 15 amino acids. Between the trimmed V and J ends, which lost 6 bases and 7 bases, there was a span of 16 bases. The V gene's germline CDR1 is MNHEY and CDR2 SVGEGT. CDR3 nucleotides: TGTGCCAGCAGCGCCCAGGGACGCATGAATTCACCCCTCCACTTT. Its translation: CASSAQGRMNSPLHF.

The chain links TRBV7-9 to TRBJ2-3; the D is unclear. CDR3 length equals 15 residues. Germline assignment: CDR1 SEHNR and CDR2 FQNEAQ (reference sequence). V lost 5 bases to trimming and J lost 0 bases, with 12 bases between them. CDR3 nucleotides: TGTGCCAGCAGCCCTTCTGTCCCGAGCACAGATACGCAGTATTTT. This sequence encodes CASSPSVPSTDTQYF.

This clonotype appeared a few times. This chain links TRBV29-1 with TRBJ2-3; 7 bases agree with TRBD1. J was trimmed by 6 bases and V by 3 bases; bases with no gene match: 15. The CDR3 spans 16 residues. CDR1 SQVTM and CDR2 ANQGSEA come from the germline V gene. CDR3 nucleotide sequence: TGCAGCGTTGAGGTGGGGACAGTGGTGCCTGAGGATACGCAGTATTTT. This codes for CSVEVGTVVPEDTQYF.

This rearrangement joins TRBV2 to TRBJ2-3; D uncertain. The CDR3 is made up of 14 amino acids. Deletions cut 7 bases from V and 4 bases from J, with 15 bases between. Germline V gene sequence: CDR1 SNHLY, CDR2 FYNNEI. Written as DNA, the CDR3 is TGTGCCAGCAAAGTGGAGAGTGGAGCAGATACGCAGTATTTT. It translates to CASKVESGADTQYF.

V is TRBV4-1 and J is TRBJ1-1, with D perhaps TRBD1 (6 bases). Trimming took 1 base from V and 5 from J, leaving 8 bases between them. Germline CDR1 is MGHRA and CDR2 is YSYEKL. This CDR3 is 13 amino acids long. CDR3 DNA: TGCGCCAGCAGCCAAGCAGGGGATACTGAAGCTTTCTTT. This sequence encodes CASSQAGDTEAFF.

This clonotype was recorded many times. The chain recombines TRBV11-1 with TRBJ2-7; unclear D gene. Trimming stripped 3 bases from V and 4 bases from J, with 13 bases between. Germline CDR1 SGHAT, CDR2 FQDESV (reference sequence). This CDR3 comprises 14 residues. The CDR3 DNA is TGTGCCAGCAGCTTCGACATCCCCGGGTACGAGCAGTACTTC. It translates to CASSFDIPGYEQYF.

About this clonotype itself: This sequence may be a read error, since a much larger clone differs from it by one base. V usage is TRBV4-3 and J usage is TRBJ1-1; D remains unclear. This CDR3 has 14 residues. Germline assignment: CDR1 LGHNA and CDR2 YSLEER. In DNA, the CDR3 is TGCGCCAGCGGCCAAGAAGGGAGGGCCACTGAAGCTTTCTTT. This gives the protein CASGQEGRATEAFF.

This clonotype was seen a few times. This chain connects TRBV27 to TRBJ1-6; D remains ambiguous. Germline assignment: CDR1 MNHEY and CDR2 SMNVEV (reference sequence). There are 14 residues in the CDR3. Between the trimmed V and J ends, which lost 5 bases and 6 bases, there was a span of 11 bases. The CDR3 protein is CASSLTPTNSPLHF. DNA for the CDR3: TGTGCCAGCAGTCTAACCCCAACTAATTCACCCCTCCACTTT.

This clonotype was observed at least ten times. The CDR3 here is CASSLGQEYNEQFF. As DNA, the CDR3 is TGCGCCAGCAGCTTAGGGCAGGAATACAATGAGCAGTTCTTC. This sequence joins TRBV5-1 and TRBJ2-1; D is uncertain. V was pared by 2 bases and J by 4 bases, with 10 bases between. The CDR3 spans 14 residues. Germline V gene lookup returns CDR1 SGHRS and CDR2 YFSETQ.

The V and J genes are TRBV6-2 or TRBV6-3 and TRBJ2-1; 10 positions match TRBD2. The CDR3 consists of 16 residues. The germline V gene encodes CDR1 MNHEY and CDR2 SVGEGT. Trimming cost V 6 bases and J 8 bases; bases outside gene matches: 13. The DNA for the CDR3 is TGTGCCAGCAGCACCCCGGAGACTAGCGGGTCTCATGAGCAGTTCTTC. Protein product: CASSTPETSGSHEQFF.

The chain joins TRBV3-1 to TRBJ2-5, with D perhaps TRBD1 or TRBD2 (6 bases each). The germline V gene encodes CDR1 LGHDT and CDR2 YNNKEL (reference sequence). Trimming took off 8 bases at V and 1 base at J, with 8 bases between the two ends. This CDR3 comprises 12 residues. CDR3 loop: CASGGPQETQYF. DNA for the CDR3: TGTGCCAGCGGGGGGCCCCAAGAGACCCAGTACTTC.

This clonotype was picked up many times. The V and J genes are TRBV29-1 and TRBJ1-6; D unresolved. CDR1 is SQVTM, CDR2 ANQGSEA, per germline. V lost 0 bases and J lost 3, with 6 bases in between. The CDR3 consists of 14 residues. The CDR3 sequence is CSVEDLIYNSPLHF. The CDR3 DNA is TGCAGCGTTGAAGATTTAATCTATAATTCACCCCTCCACTTT.

This clonotype has ten or more counts. The gene calls are TRBV13 and TRBJ1-1, with no clear D. From germline, CDR1 is PRHDT and CDR2 FYEKMQ (reference sequence). V gave up 3 bases and J gave up 6 bases, with 5 bases separating them. CDR3 length equals 11 residues. Here the CDR3 DNA reads TGTGCCAGCAGCTTTCTCCCTGAAGCTTTCTTT. The encoded protein is CASSFLPEAFF.

This clonotype came up many times. This chain uses TRBV28 with TRBJ1-2, with 9 bases that match TRBD1. Per germline, CDR1 MDHEN and CDR2 SYDVKM. This CDR3 is built from 15 residues. The trim removed 6 bases at V and 4 bases at J, leaving 9 bases unmatched. The CDR3 nucleotides read TGTGCCAGCAGAGAGTCCGGGACAGGGCTCTATGGCTACACCTTC. This codes for CASRESGTGLYGYTF.

This clonotype was counted a few times. The V call is TRBV6-5, the J call TRBJ2-1; 7 bases line up with TRBD1. This CDR3 region has 14 residues. In germline, CDR1 is MNHEY, CDR2 SVGAGI. J was trimmed by 5 bases and V by 7 bases; bases with no gene match: 8. CDR3 in DNA: TGTGCCAGCACGTTCTGGACAGGTCACAATGAGCAGTTCTTC. Translation: CASTFWTGHNEQFF.

This clonotype was seen ten or more times. CDR3: CAIPSREPLHF. Written as DNA, the CDR3 is TGTGCCATCCCCTCCCGGGAACCCCTCCACTTT. This rearrangement joins TRBV10-3 to TRBJ1-6; D remains ambiguous. V dropped 8 bases and J dropped 12 bases, with 11 bases sitting between them. The CDR3 contains 11 residues. In germline, CDR1 is ENHRY, CDR2 SYGVKD.

V gene TRBV4-3 combines with J gene TRBJ1-4; perhaps TRBD1 as D (6 bases). Between the trimmed V and J ends, which lost 3 bases and 0 bases, there was a span of 17 bases. CDR3 size: 18 residues. CDR1 is LGHNA and CDR2 is YSLEER in the germline V gene. This CDR3 is CASSQITGIWATNEKLFF. Written as DNA, the CDR3 is TGCGCCAGCAGCCAGATAACAGGGATCTGGGCAACTAATGAAAAACTGTTTTTT.

This clonotype was counted a few times. This chain joins TRBV7-9 and TRBJ2-7; 8 bases match TRBD1. CDR1 SEHNR and CDR2 FQNEAQ come from the germline V gene (reference sequence). V trimming: 4 bases; J trimming: 2 bases; junction bases outside the gene matches: 4. This CDR3 region has 14 residues. The CDR3 DNA reads as TGTGCCAGCAGCTCCCTGACAGGGGCCTACGAGCAGTACTTC. Residues: CASSSLTGAYEQYF. Looking up the rest from reference TRBV7-9 and TRBJ2-7 gives the full variable domain: DTGVSQNPRHKITKRGQNVTFRCDPISEHNRLYWYRQTLGQGPEFLTYFQNEAQLEKSRLLSDRFSAERPKGSFSTLEIQRTEQGDSAMYLCASSSLTGAYEQYFGPGTRLTVT.

This clonotype was seen a handful of times. The CDR3 bases are TGTGCTGTGGGGAGCAATCAGCCCCAGCATTTT. It codes for CAVGSNQPQHF. The J gene is TRBJ1-5, the V gene TRBV7-7; D call uncertain. CDR1 is SSHAT and CDR2 is FNYEAQ in the germline V gene (reference sequence). CDR3 length equals 11 residues.